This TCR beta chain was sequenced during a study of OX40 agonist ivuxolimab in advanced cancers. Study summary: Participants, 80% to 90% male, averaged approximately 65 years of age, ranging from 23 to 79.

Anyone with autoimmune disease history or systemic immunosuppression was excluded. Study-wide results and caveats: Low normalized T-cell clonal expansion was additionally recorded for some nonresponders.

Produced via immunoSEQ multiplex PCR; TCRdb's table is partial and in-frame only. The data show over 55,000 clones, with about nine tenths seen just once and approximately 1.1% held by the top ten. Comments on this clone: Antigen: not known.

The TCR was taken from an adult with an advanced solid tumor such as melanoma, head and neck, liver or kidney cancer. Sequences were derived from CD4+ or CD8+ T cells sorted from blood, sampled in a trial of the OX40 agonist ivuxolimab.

The CDR3 DNA is TGCAGTAGACAGGGACAGGAGACCCAGTACTTC. The encoded protein is CSRQGQETQYF. V and J are TRBV20-1 and TRBJ2-5; 7 bases agree with TRBD1. The germline V gene encodes CDR1 DFQATT and CDR2 SNEGSKA (reference sequence). Trimming cost V 8 bases and J 5 bases; bases outside gene matches: 5. The CDR3 extends over 11 amino acids.